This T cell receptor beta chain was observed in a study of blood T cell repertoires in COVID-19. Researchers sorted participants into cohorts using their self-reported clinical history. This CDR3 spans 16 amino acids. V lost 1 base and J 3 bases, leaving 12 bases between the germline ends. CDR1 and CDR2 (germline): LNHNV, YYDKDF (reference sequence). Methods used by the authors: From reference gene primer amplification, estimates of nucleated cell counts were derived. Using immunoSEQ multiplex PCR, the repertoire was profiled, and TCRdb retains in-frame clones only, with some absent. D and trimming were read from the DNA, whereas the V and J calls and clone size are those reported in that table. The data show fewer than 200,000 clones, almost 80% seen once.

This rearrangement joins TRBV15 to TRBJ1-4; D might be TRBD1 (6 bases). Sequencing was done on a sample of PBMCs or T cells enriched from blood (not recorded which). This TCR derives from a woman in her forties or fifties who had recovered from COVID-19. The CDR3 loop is CATSRARGSANEKLFF. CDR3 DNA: TGTGCCACCAGCAGAGCCAGGGGTTCAGCTAATGAAAAACTGTTTTTT.